The 25 T cell receptor beta chains reported below all come from one sample, sequenced in a study of T cells after yellow fever vaccination. Each CDR3 protein is one row after TCRdb ran MiXCR on the 5' RACE reads. Seen here are 400,000 to 450,000 distinct CDR3 sequences, around 19% observed once, and the top ten hold roughly a sixth. Sequencing was performed on PBMCs, taken before the yellow fever booster vaccination. The origin of the receptors is a man younger than 35 who received the YFV17D yellow fever vaccine.

The V gene is TRBV4-1, the J gene TRBJ1-2; maybe TRBD1 (5 bases). In germline, CDR1 is MGHRA, CDR2 YSYEKL. Trimming cost V 3 bases and J 6 bases, with 14 bases left between them. This CDR3 is built from 14 residues. CDR3 sequence: CASSHSGGVNGYTF. In nucleotides, the CDR3 is TGCGCCAGCAGCCACTCGGGAGGGGTTAATGGCTACACCTTC.

This clonotype was counted at least ten times. J is TRBJ2-7 and V is TRBV7-2; 14 bases are a match to TRBD2. Germline CDR1 and CDR2: SGHTA and FQGNSA. The CDR3 length is 16 residues. The junction had 6 bases not matched to a gene; V was cut back by 2 bases and J by 6 bases. In DNA, the CDR3 is TGTGCCAGCAGCTTATACTATGGACTAGCGGGGGGCGAGCAGTACTTC. Protein sequence: CASSLYYGLAGGEQYF.

Many counts were recorded for this clonotype. The J gene is TRBJ2-7, the V gene TRBV29-1; no clear D gene. This CDR3 comprises 12 residues. V lost 6 bases to trimming and J lost 0 bases, with 9 bases between them. From germline, CDR1 is SQVTM and CDR2 ANQGSEA. The CDR3 DNA is TGCAGCGTCGCCCCTCACTCCTACGAGCAGTACTTC. This codes for CSVAPHSYEQYF.

This clonotype appeared a single time. The CDR3 sequence: CATSLGGQGAGQPQHF. The CDR3 coding sequence is TGTGCCACCAGTCTGGGGGGACAGGGGGCTGGACAGCCCCAGCATTTT. This chain links TRBV24-1 with TRBJ1-5; 12 nucleotides agree with TRBD1. The germline gives CDR1 KGHDR, CDR2 SFDVKD. With 6 bases clipped from V and 7 bases from J, the junction kept 9 bases outside the gene matches. CDR3 size: 16 residues.

The rearrangement uses TRBV19 and TRBJ1-2, with 7 bases matching TRBD1. The junction had 8 bases not matched to a gene; V was cut back by 8 bases and J by 2 bases. Germline V gives CDR1 LNHDA, CDR2 SQIVND (reference sequence). CDR3 length equals 14 residues. The CDR3 protein is CASRAGGTNYGYTF. As DNA, the CDR3 is TGTGCCAGTCGTGCAGGGGGGACAAACTATGGCTACACCTTC.

V gene TRBV7-2 combines with J gene TRBJ2-4; maybe TRBD1 (6 bases). From germline, CDR1 is SGHTA and CDR2 FQGNSA. This CDR3 has 16 residues. Trimming stripped 2 bases from V and 8 bases from J, with 19 bases between. Here the CDR3 reads CASSLWGLGVDDIQYF. CDR3 DNA sequence: TGTGCCAGCAGCTTATGGGGGCTTGGGGTAGATGACATTCAGTACTTC.

This clonotype has only a few counts. The chain employs TRBV5-1 and TRBJ2-2; D gene ambiguous. V was shortened by 0 bases and J by 0 bases, with 6 bases between the two germline ends. The germline gives CDR1 SGHRS, CDR2 YFSETQ. The CDR3 covers 15 residues. This CDR3 is CASSLDSANTGELFF. In DNA, the CDR3 is TGCGCCAGCAGCTTGGACAGCGCGAACACCGGGGAGCTGTTTTTT.

This clonotype was counted a few times. The junction departs from germline at one end; a sequencing error may be responsible. The CDR3 DNA is TGTGCCAGCAGTCGGCCCCAGAGGGGCGGTGGCCCTGACTTC. This translates into CASSRPQRGGGPDF. V is TRBV5-6 and J is TRBJ2-4, with D possibly called TRBD1 or TRBD2 (5 bases each). The CDR3 totals 14 residues. Germline CDR1 and CDR2: SGHDT and YYEEEE.

This clonotype was counted a few times. This chain uses TRBV29-1 with TRBJ1-3, with D unclear. V was shortened by 3 bases and J by 0 bases, with 3 bases between the two germline ends. This CDR3 contains 12 residues. Germline V gives CDR1 SQVTM, CDR2 ANQGSEA. The CDR3, as DNA: TGCAGCGTTGAGGCCTCTGGAAACACCATATATTTT. Its protein product is CSVEASGNTIYF. The full variable domain, in which reference TRBV29-1 and TRBJ1-3 provide the parts outside the CDR3, is SAVISQKPSRDICQRGTSLTIQCQVDSQVTMMFWYRQQPGQSLTLIATANQGSEATYESGFVIDKFPISRPNLTFSTLTVSNMSPEDSSIYLCSVEASGNTIYFGEGSWLTVV.

This rearrangement joins TRBV5-1 to TRBJ2-7; 7 positions agree with TRBD2. The CDR3 runs 15 residues. The junction had 12 bases not matched to a gene; V was cut back by 2 bases and J by 7 bases. Germline-derived CDR1 and CDR2 are SGHRS and YFSETQ. The DNA of the CDR3 is TGCGCCAGCAGCTTTCCGGGGTACGAAGCGGGAGAGCAGTACTTC. It specifies CASSFPGYEAGEQYF. Supplemented by reference TRBV5-1 and TRBJ2-7, the full variable domain reads KAGVTQTPRYLIKTRGQQVTLSCSPISGHRSVSWYQQTPGQGLQFLFEYFSETQRNKGNFPGRFSGRQFSNSRSEMNVSTLELGDSALYLCASSFPGYEAGEQYFGPGTRLTVT.

J is TRBJ2-3 and V is TRBV29-1; D unclear. Trimming took off 2 bases at V and 6 bases at J, with 6 bases between the two ends. Germline V gene sequence: CDR1 SQVTM, CDR2 ANQGSEA. This CDR3 is 11 amino acids long. Written as DNA, the CDR3 is TGCAGCGTTGAACATACCGATACGCAGTATTTT. Translating it yields CSVEHTDTQYF.

The genes are TRBV6-6 and TRBJ2-5; 7 bases are shared with TRBD1. The germline V gene encodes CDR1 MNHNY and CDR2 SVGAGI (reference sequence). This CDR3 is 13 amino acids long. Trimming took 7 bases from V and 4 from J; bases not matched to a gene: 6. The CDR3 is CASTLTGRETQYF. The CDR3 bases are TGTGCCAGCACCTTGACAGGGAGAGAGACCCAGTACTTC.

The V call is TRBV18, the J call TRBJ1-2; D may be TRBD1 (6 bases). V dropped 7 bases and J dropped 2 bases, with 14 bases sitting between them. This CDR3 contains 14 residues. Germline CDR1 reads KGHSH; CDR2 reads LQKENI. CDR3 in DNA: TGTGCCAGCTGGAACCAGGGGTTCAACTATGGCTACACCTTC. Protein product: CASWNQGFNYGYTF.

This clonotype was seen a handful of times. The chain has TRBV10-3 and TRBJ1-1; tentatively, D is TRBD1 (5 bases). V was cut by 6 bases and J by 4 bases, with 15 bases left in between. Germline lookup yields CDR1 ENHRY and CDR2 SYGVKD. The CDR3 is 14 residues long. CDR3 coding DNA: TGTGCCATCAGGGACATAACCGTCGTCACTGAAGCTTTCTTT. Its translation is CAIRDITVVTEAFF.

This clonotype was recorded a few times. V gene TRBV7-3 combines with J gene TRBJ2-7; possibly TRBD1 or TRBD2 for D (6 bases each). The V gene's germline CDR1 is SGHTA and CDR2 FQGTGA. The CDR3 sequence is 15 residues long. V dropped 5 bases and J dropped 4 bases, with 18 bases sitting between them. CDR3 coding DNA: TGTGCCAGCAGCATTAGCGGAGGACAGACATACGAGCAGTACTTC. Protein sequence: CASSISGGQTYEQYF.

This clonotype was detected only a few times. The chain combines TRBV12-3 or TRBV12-4 with TRBJ2-2, with TRBD1 matching over 11 bases. V trimming: 6 bases; J trimming: 4 bases; junction bases outside the gene matches: 7. This CDR3 is built from 16 residues. Here the CDR3 reads CASRLDRGRGTGELFF. The CDR3 DNA reads as TGTGCCAGCAGGCTGGACAGGGGGCGCGGCACCGGGGAGCTGTTTTTT.

The chain's CDR3 is CSARAEDWLVELFF. The CDR3 nucleotides are TGCAGTGCTAGAGCCGAGGACTGGTTAGTGGAGCTGTTTTTT. The chain couples TRBV20-1 to TRBJ2-2; a possible D gene is TRBD2 (5 bases). Germline assignment: CDR1 DFQATT and CDR2 SNEGSKA (reference sequence). The V gene lost 1 base and the J gene lost 10 bases, with 16 bases spanning the gap. There are 14 residues in the CDR3.

The rearrangement uses TRBV5-1 and TRBJ1-2; TRBD1 matches 10 bases. Germline V gene data show CDR1 as SGHRS and CDR2 as YFSETQ. The CDR3 is 15 amino acids. The J segment lost 1 base and the V segment lost 6 bases, leaving 6 bases of the junction unmatched. The CDR3 DNA follows: TGCGCCAGCAAAGGGACAGGGGAATTTAACTATGGCTACACCTTC. As protein: CASKGTGEFNYGYTF. Full variable domain (outside the CDR3, taken from reference TRBV5-1 and TRBJ1-2): KAGVTQTPRYLIKTRGQQVTLSCSPISGHRSVSWYQQTPGQGLQFLFEYFSETQRNKGNFPGRFSGRQFSNSRSEMNVSTLELGDSALYLCASKGTGEFNYGYTFGSGTRLTVV.

This clonotype showed up many times. The junction differs from germline at one of its ends, possibly a read error. The rearrangement uses TRBV5-1 and TRBJ2-3; unclear D gene. Germline assignment: CDR1 SGHRS and CDR2 YFSETQ. CDR3 length: 12 amino acids. For the CDR3, the DNA is TGTGCCAGCAGTCCGAACACAGATACGCAGTATTTT. It encodes CASSPNTDTQYF.

CDR3 protein: CASRPINRGRGYTF. In nucleotides, the CDR3 is TGTGCCAGCAGACCTATTAACAGGGGAAGAGGCTACACCTTC. This chain connects TRBV7-9 to TRBJ1-2; 7 bases agree with TRBD1. This CDR3 has 14 amino acids. The germline V gene encodes CDR1 SEHNR and CDR2 FQNEAQ (reference sequence). V was clipped by 6 bases and J by 8 bases; unmatched bases: 12.

This clonotype was seen just once. The chain links TRBV5-1 to TRBJ1-1, with 8 bases fitting TRBD1. V gave up 2 bases and J gave up 3 bases; unmatched junction bases: 6. The CDR3 spans 15 residues. Germline V gene sequence: CDR1 SGHRS, CDR2 YFSETQ. The CDR3: CASSFQGAWDTEAFF. The CDR3, as DNA: TGCGCCAGCAGCTTTCAGGGGGCTTGGGACACTGAAGCTTTCTTT.

This clonotype was recorded at least ten times. This chain uses TRBV5-6 with TRBJ2-5; 7 bases line up with TRBD1. Trimming removed 4 bases from V and 5 bases from J; junction bases left unmatched: 8. Germline CDR1 is SGHDT and CDR2 is YYEEEE. The CDR3 spans 14 residues. The CDR3 sequence: CASSTRQGGETQYF. Here the CDR3 DNA reads TGTGCCAGCAGCACCCGACAGGGCGGTGAGACCCAGTACTTC.

This clonotype was counted a few times. V usage is TRBV5-1 and J usage is TRBJ2-7, with 7 bases aligning to TRBD2. This CDR3 comprises 15 residues. Unmatched junction bases numbered 7, after V lost 4 bases and J lost 0 bases. From germline, CDR1 is SGHRS and CDR2 YFSETQ. The DNA for the CDR3 is TGCGCCAGCAGCGGAGCGGGGTCAAGCTCCTACGAGCAGTACTTC. As protein: CASSGAGSSSYEQYF.

This clonotype was counted many times. The gene calls are TRBV6-5 and TRBJ2-7; the match to TRBD2 covers 10 bases. Germline assignment: CDR1 MNHEY and CDR2 SVGAGI. The CDR3 is made up of 14 amino acids. V dropped 10 bases and J dropped 4; count of bases not matched to a gene: 10. DNA of the CDR3: TGTGCCACGCACAATAGCGGGGGGCGTTACGAGCAGTACTTC. This gives the protein CATHNSGGRYEQYF.

The rearrangement links TRBV4-3 to TRBJ2-3; 7 bases are a match to TRBD1. V gave up 1 base and J gave up 0 bases; unmatched junction bases: 4. Germline V gene data show CDR1 as LGHNA and CDR2 as YSLEER. This CDR3 contains 16 residues. CDR3 sequence reads: CASSQATGASTDTQYF. Here the CDR3 DNA reads TGCGCCAGCAGCCAAGCTACAGGGGCAAGCACAGATACGCAGTATTTT.